The clone carrying this T cell receptor (beta chain) has just a few counts. Its target is unknown. For a library built for alpha chains, this beta chain is a stray read; little rests on its size. Time point given: sample taken at primary tumor resection. TCRdb analysed the 5' RACE reads with MiXCR anew, one entry per CDR3 protein. The sample shows about 10,000 distinct CDR3 sequences, 6.3% of them seen only once. V gave up 6 bases and J gave up 5 bases, with 6 bases separating them. The CDR3 runs to 11 residues. Germline-derived CDR1 and CDR2 are KGHDR and SFDVKD. The data derive from a study of spatial heterogeneity in lung cancer. The study's findings and limits: Tumoral mutation counts were tracked by counts of expanded intratumoral alpha and beta TCRs.

V is TRBV24-1 and J is TRBJ2-5; D gene uncertain. The TCR comes from a male donor with early-stage non-small cell lung cancer. This sample comprised lung tumor tissue, obtained at surgery. DNA for the CDR3: TGTGCCACCAGTTCCAGGGAGACCCAGTACTTC. Its translation is CATSSRETQYF.